This entry lists 16 T cell receptor beta chains sequenced from one sample in a study of molecular identifiers for immune sequencing clone quantification. TCRdb reanalysed the PCR reads using MiXCR and keeps one entry per CDR3 protein. The sample contains about 630,000 distinct CDR3 sequences, roughly 25% of which appear only once. The sample taken for sequencing was naive CD8+ T cells from blood, with Jurkat cell RNA spiked in. The subset is: FACS-sorted CD8+CD4-CCR7+CD45RA+ naive T cells. These receptors were taken from a human donor in good health. Some libraries in this study had Jurkat cell RNA spiked in.

Points on this clonotype: The final CDR3 position lacks the conserved phenylalanine or tryptophan, pointing to a likely read error. The chain uses TRBV9 and TRBJ2-5; 7 nucleotides align to TRBD2. V lost 4 bases and J lost 1; bases outside the gene matches: 4. CDR3 size: 14 residues. Germline CDR1 and CDR2: SGDLS and YYNGEE. The chain's CDR3 is CASSTRGGQETQYS. The CDR3, as DNA: TGTGCCAGCAGCACCCGCGGGGGCCAAGAGACCCAGTACTCC.

This chain uses TRBV2 with TRBJ1-1; no definite D call. This CDR3 has 13 amino acids. V was cut by 8 bases and J by 1 base, with 11 bases left in between. The germline gives CDR1 SNHLY, CDR2 FYNNEI. The CDR3 region is CASLLDWNTEAFF. CDR3 in DNA: TGTGCCAGCCTCTTGGATTGGAACACTGAAGCTTTCTTT.

Only a few counts were recorded for this clonotype. The V call is TRBV6-2 or TRBV6-3, the J call TRBJ2-3; D not certain. Per germline, CDR1 MNHEY and CDR2 SVGEGT. The CDR3 has 16 amino acids. The ends were cut back, 3 bases at V and 0 bases at J, with 13 bases in the middle. The CDR3 DNA reads as TGTGCCAGCAGTTATTTCCTGGCAGGCAGCACAGATACGCAGTATTTT. Translating gives CASSYFLAGSTDTQYF.

This clonotype was observed many times. This rearrangement joins TRBV6-2 or TRBV6-3 to TRBJ1-1; possible D gene TRBD1, 6 bases. The V end lost 7 bases, the J end lost 6 bases, and 18 bases lay between the germline ends. CDR1 is MNHEY and CDR2 is SVGEGT in the germline V gene. This CDR3 is built from 14 residues. In DNA form, the CDR3 reads TGTGCCAGCATTACGGATAGGGGGGTCCCTGAAGCTTTCTTT. Translated: CASITDRGVPEAFF.

This clonotype was seen a handful of times. This chain links TRBV27 with TRBJ2-1; D not resolved. The CDR3 loop spans 15 amino acids. Trimming took 1 base from V and 10 from J, leaving 17 bases between them. CDR1 MNHEY and CDR2 SMNVEV come from the germline V gene (reference sequence). The CDR3 sequence: CASSLYPGSSREQFF. CDR3 bases: TGTGCCAGCAGTTTATACCCCGGAAGTTCCCGAGAGCAGTTCTTC.

This clonotype was observed a few times. CDR3 DNA sequence: TGTGCCAGCAGCCAGACTAGCGGAAATACCGGGGAGCTGTTTTTT. As protein: CASSQTSGNTGELFF. The chain employs TRBV7-9 and TRBJ2-2; 9 bases align to TRBD2. Germline V CDR1 and CDR2: SEHNR, FQNEAQ (reference sequence). V lost 5 bases, J lost 5 bases, and 6 bases stayed unmatched. The CDR3 runs to 15 residues.

On this clonotype: This clone may be a read error of a much larger clone one base away. The chain has TRBV29-1 and TRBJ2-1; maybe TRBD1 (5 bases). Germline lookup yields CDR1 SQVTM and CDR2 ANQGSEA. CDR3 length: 14 residues. Deletions cut 7 bases from V and 1 base from J, with 14 bases between. The CDR3 DNA is TGCAGCGATGAGCCCAGGGCTTCCTACAATGAGCAGTTCTTC. This gives the protein CSDEPRASYNEQFF.

The sample holds many counts of this clonotype. The J gene is TRBJ2-3, the V gene TRBV6-1; possibly TRBD1 for D (6 bases). CDR1 is MNHNS and CDR2 is SASEGT in the germline V gene. V shed 6 bases and J shed 7 bases, with 17 bases lying between them. This CDR3 region has 14 residues. DNA of the CDR3: TGTGCCAGCAGGGAGACAGGATTAGTGTATACGCAGTATTTT. Protein sequence: CASRETGLVYTQYF.

V and J are TRBV13 and TRBJ2-3; D ambiguous. The CDR3 runs 16 residues. V was shortened by 5 bases and J by 0 bases, with 15 bases between the two germline ends. Germline loops: CDR1 PRHDT, CDR2 FYEKMQ (reference sequence). The CDR3 region has the DNA TGTGCCAGCAGCCCGTACCTGGTGGCCAGCACAGATACGCAGTATTTT. Translated: CASSPYLVASTDTQYF.

This clonotype was counted many times. V is TRBV27 and J is TRBJ2-3, with 8 nucleotides matching TRBD1. This CDR3 spans 16 amino acids. Per the germline V gene, CDR1 is MNHEY and CDR2 is SMNVEV (reference sequence). V was pared by 2 bases and J by 6 bases, with 10 bases of the junction left unmatched. The CDR3 loop reads CASSLTGTGSIDTQYF. In DNA form, the CDR3 reads TGTGCCAGCAGTTTAACCGGGACAGGCTCAATTGATACGCAGTATTTT.

This chain links TRBV7-3 with TRBJ2-4; D gene ambiguous. Germline values: CDR1 SGHTA, CDR2 FQGTGA. The CDR3 covers 12 residues. With 7 bases removed from V and 9 bases from J, the gap between germline ends came to 13 bases. The CDR3 DNA is TGTGCCAGCATGGCGGCCAATATCATTCAGTACTTC. The encoded protein is CASMAANIIQYF.

This clonotype was recorded at least ten times. The rearrangement joins TRBV5-6 to TRBJ2-3; the match to TRBD2 covers 8 bases. The J segment lost 2 bases and the V segment lost 3 bases, leaving 20 bases of the junction unmatched. CDR3 length equals 20 residues. Germline CDR1 SGHDT, CDR2 YYEEEE. The CDR3 sequence is CASSSGLERVSNWVTDTQYF. CDR3 bases: TGTGCCAGCAGCTCGGGACTAGAGCGAGTGTCGAATTGGGTCACAGATACGCAGTATTTT.

This clonotype has at least ten counts. This rearrangement joins TRBV5-1 to TRBJ2-7; D gene unclear. Per the germline V gene, CDR1 is SGHRS and CDR2 is YFSETQ. This CDR3 has 14 residues. V dropped 3 bases and J dropped 6 bases, with 16 bases sitting between them. Here the CDR3 DNA reads TGCGCCAGCAGCTGGGTGGCAGCCAAGGGCGAGCAGTACTTC. Its protein is CASSWVAAKGEQYF.

Comment on this clonotype: A much larger clone differs by one base, so this may be a read error. V and J are TRBV28 and TRBJ1-1; the D gene is possibly TRBD1 (5 bases). The germline CDR1 and CDR2 sequences are MDHEN and SYDVKM. Deletions cut 8 bases from V and 5 bases from J, with 12 bases between. The CDR3 loop spans 12 amino acids. The CDR3 DNA is TGTGCCAGCGCCGTATGGGGGACTGAAGCTTTCTTT. Translation gives CASAVWGTEAFF. Full variable domain (outside the CDR3, taken from reference TRBV28 and TRBJ1-1): DVKVTQSSRYLVKRTGEKVFLECVQDMDHENMFWYRQDPGLGLRLIYFSYDVKMKEKGDIPEGYSVSREKKERFSLILESASTNQTSMYLCASAVWGTEAFFGQGTRLTVV.

A remark on this clonotype: The junction and the germline gene differ at one end; a read error may be behind it. V is TRBV4-1 and J is TRBJ2-7, with 7 bases that match TRBD2. Germline V gene lookup returns CDR1 MGHRA and CDR2 YSYEKL. The CDR3 totals 15 residues. Here the CDR3 DNA reads TGCGCCAGCAGCCAAGATGGGACTATTATCTACGAGCGGTACTTC. Its translation is CASSQDGTIIYERYF.

As regards this clonotype: A read error may account for a junction end that differs from germline. This sequence joins TRBV28 and TRBJ1-1; unclear D gene. Germline V lookup: CDR1 MDHEN, CDR2 SYDVKM. The CDR3 is made up of 12 amino acids. The CDR3 DNA sequence: TGTGCCAGCAGTCGGGATGGCACTGGAGCTTTCTTT. It yields the protein CASSRDGTGAFF.